This record covers a single T cell receptor beta chain. Its antigen is currently unknown. This sample stems from a study of beta chain features in type 1 diabetes. Study information: Healthy donors and patients showed comparable age, gender and cell yields.

The entirety of the isolated RNA underwent reverse transcription, so expressed TCRB transcripts were sequenced. The average read count of naive, central memory and regulatory T cell samples was around 3.8 million. Assay: immunoSEQ multiplex PCR; the TCRdb copy retains only in-frame clones and omits some. The table shows 300,000 to 400,000 clones, with around 9.7% occurring only once. Whole-study results and caveats: A moderate, significant TCRB CDR3 shortening appeared in type 1 diabetes across four CD4+ subsets.

CDR1 is SGHTA and CDR2 is FQGNSA in the germline V gene. The CDR3 has 18 amino acids. V lost 2 bases to trimming and J lost 2 bases; unmatched junction nucleotides: 10. On average, the one heparinised blood draw given by each donor was about 116 mL. Staining for CD45RO/CCR7/CD25/CD127/CD95/CD27 allowed sorting of CD4+ naive, central memory, regulatory and stem cell-like memory cells. The TCR comes from a man aged 30-40 years with type 1 diabetes. The sample comprised central memory CD4+ T cells from blood. V gene TRBV7-2 combines with J gene TRBJ2-3, with TRBD2 matching 10 bases. The CDR3 region has the DNA TGTGCCAGCAGCTTACGTCCTGGGACTAGCGAGTACACAGATACGCAGTATTTT. It is translated as CASSLRPGTSEYTDTQYF.